Included here is one T cell receptor beta chain sequence, with context. The entry originates in a study of molecular identifiers for immune sequencing clone quantification. Each CDR3 protein gets one entry after TCRdb re-called the PCR reads with MiXCR. The repertoire holds hundreds of thousands of distinct CDR3 sequences, roughly 23% seen once, with about 0.78% in the top ten. Isolation of naive CD8 T cells was achieved by sorting on a CD8+CD4-CCR7+CD45RA+ phenotype. The sample consisted of naive CD8+ T cells from blood, with Jurkat cell RNA spiked in. Subset here: FACS-sorted CD8+CD4-CCR7+CD45RA+ naive T cells. This TCR derives from a human donor in good health. Some libraries in this study had Jurkat cell RNA spiked in.

CDR3 sequence: CATSDLRQGFQPQHF. CDR3 nucleotides: TGTGCCACCAGTGATTTGCGGCAGGGCTTTCAGCCCCAGCATTTT. The genes are TRBV24-1 and TRBJ1-5; D is possibly TRBD1 (5 bases). Trimming shortened V by 0 bases and J by 6 bases, and 11 bases separated the two germline ends. The germline CDR1 and CDR2 sequences are KGHDR and SFDVKD. The CDR3 has 15 amino acids.